The 24 T cell receptor beta chains given below trace back to one sample, sequenced in a study of cytomegalovirus exposure and HLA in healthy donors. The PCR ran on 60 Vbeta and 13 Jbeta primers. Some clones are missing from TCRdb's copy, which holds only in-frame ones; the method was immunoSEQ multiplex PCR. The repertoire holds under 200,000 clones, with around 78% as singletons. Sequencing was performed on PBMCs. The source of these receptors is a man aged 35-49 years in good health and CMV-seronegative.

The rearrangement joins TRBV7-9 to TRBJ1-2, with D possibly being TRBD1 (5 bases). CDR1 and CDR2 (germline): SEHNR, FQNEAQ (reference sequence). This CDR3 comprises 13 residues. V gave up 5 bases and J gave up 1 base, with 8 bases separating them. The CDR3 nucleotides are TGTGCCAGCAGCCTAGGACATAACTATGGCTACACCTTC. This translates into CASSLGHNYGYTF.

Comment on this clone: The sample carries other DNA sequences with the same CDR3. This chain connects TRBV5-6 to TRBJ1-4; 7 nucleotides align to TRBD1. Germline-derived CDR1 and CDR2 are SGHDT and YYEEEE. Losses at the gene ends were 2 bases for V and 6 bases for J; bases not matched to a gene: 4. This CDR3 region has 14 residues. CDR3 DNA sequence: TGTGCCAGCAGCTTCGACAGGGTGGATGAAAAACTGTTTTTT. Translating it yields CASSFDRVDEKLFF.

In DNA, the CDR3 is TGTGCCAGCAGCTTAGGAGACAGGGGGAACTATGGCTACACCTTC. This codes for CASSLGDRGNYGYTF. V is TRBV13 and J is TRBJ1-2, with 9 nucleotides matching TRBD1. J gave up 2 bases and V 0 bases, and 1 base lay outside the gene matches. Germline V gene lookup returns CDR1 PRHDT and CDR2 FYEKMQ (reference sequence). The CDR3 runs 15 residues.

CDR3 sequence (DNA): TGTGCCAGCAGCCGTCTTCCCAATCAGCCCCAGCATTTT. This sequence encodes CASSRLPNQPQHF. This chain connects TRBV7-2 to TRBJ1-5; D uncertain. The CDR3 length is 13 residues. The germline V gene has CDR1 SGHTA and CDR2 FQGNSA. V lost 5 bases, J lost 3 bases, and 8 bases lay in between.

The rearrangement joins TRBV10-1 to TRBJ1-2; D unresolved. Between the trimmed V and J ends, which lost 3 bases and 4 bases, there was a span of 9 bases. The CDR3 totals 13 residues. From germline, CDR1 is WNHNN and CDR2 SYGVQD (reference sequence). CDR3 DNA sequence: TGCGCCAGCAGTGAAAGTGGCAGCTATGGCTACACCTTC. Its translation: CASSESGSYGYTF.

This chain joins TRBV28 and TRBJ1-1; a possible D gene is TRBD1 (5 bases). CDR3 size: 16 residues. Trimming shortened V by 7 bases and J by 1 base, and 19 bases separated the two germline ends. Germline V lookup: CDR1 MDHEN, CDR2 SYDVKM. The CDR3 sequence is CASILRGARGNTEAFF. The CDR3 region has the DNA TGTGCCAGCATCCTCCGAGGGGCGCGGGGGAACACTGAAGCTTTCTTT. Based on the CDR3 plus reference TRBV28 and TRBJ1-1, the full variable domain is DVKVTQSSRYLVKRTGEKVFLECVQDMDHENMFWYRQDPGLGLRLIYFSYDVKMKEKGDIPEGYSVSREKKERFSLILESASTNQTSMYLCASILRGARGNTEAFFGQGTRLTVV.

The CDR3 DNA reads as TGTGCCAGCAGTGAACCTTGGAGTTTGCCCTACGAGCAGTACGTC. It codes for CASSEPWSLPYEQYV. V gene TRBV6-1 combines with J gene TRBJ2-7; D is ambiguous. Per germline, CDR1 MNHNS and CDR2 SASEGT. Trimming left V 2 bases short and J 2 bases short, with 13 bases between. The CDR3 covers 15 residues.

This sequence joins TRBV11-3 and TRBJ2-7, with 7 bases fitting TRBD1. J lost 1 base, V lost 4 bases, and 7 bases had no gene match. Germline CDR1 SGHNT, CDR2 YENEEA. The CDR3 spans 15 residues. For the CDR3, the DNA is TGTGCCAGCAGCTACACAGGGGTTAGGTCCTACGAGCAGTACGTC. It encodes CASSYTGVRSYEQYV.

The chain uses TRBV10-3 and TRBJ1-2; D uncertain. CDR1 is ENHRY, CDR2 SYGVKD, per germline. The CDR3 runs 14 residues. Trimming stripped 2 bases from V and 5 bases from J, with 12 bases between. CDR3 sequence: CAISEEGFGYGYTF. The CDR3 nucleotides are TGTGCCATCAGTGAGGAGGGATTTGGGTATGGCTACACCTTC.

The chain uses TRBV11-2 and TRBJ2-7; TRBD2 matches 7 bases. CDR1 is SGHAT, CDR2 FQNNGV, per germline. With V trimmed by 4 bases and J by 11 bases, 11 bases remained unmatched. There are 13 residues in the CDR3. CDR3 loop: CASSSGTAGGKYV. As DNA, the CDR3 is TGTGCCAGCAGCTCCGGGACTGCCGGGGGGAAGTACGTC.

The chain has TRBV30 and TRBJ2-6; no reliable D call. Germline CDR1 and CDR2: GTSNPN and SVGIG (reference sequence). This CDR3 has 16 residues. Trimming removed 0 bases from V and 0 bases from J, with 9 bases in between. In nucleotides, the CDR3 is TGTGCCTGGAGTGTACCATGGAGCTCTGGGGCCAACGTCCTGACTTTC. It codes for CAWSVPWSSGANVLTF.

This chain joins TRBV6-6 and TRBJ2-2; D is ambiguous. Trimming removed 2 bases at V and 7 bases at J, with 11 bases between. This CDR3 comprises 14 residues. Germline CDR1 and CDR2: MNHNY and SVGAGI (reference sequence). The CDR3 DNA is TGTGCCAGCAGTTACGTGCAGGCGAACGGGGAGCTGTTTTTT. Translated, it gives CASSYVQANGELFF.

The chain uses TRBV5-1 and TRBJ1-1; D is uncertain. Deletions cut 6 bases from V and 3 bases from J, with 18 bases between. The CDR3 is 15 residues long. The germline V gene has CDR1 SGHRS and CDR2 YFSETQ. Here the CDR3 DNA reads TGCGCCAGCACCGATTTAGGGAAGAGGGACACTGAAGCTTTCTTT. This codes for CASTDLGKRDTEAFF. Together with reference TRBV5-1 and TRBJ1-1, the CDR3 gives the full variable domain: KAGVTQTPRYLIKTRGQQVTLSCSPISGHRSVSWYQQTPGQGLQFLFEYFSETQRNKGNFPGRFSGRQFSNSRSEMNVSTLELGDSALYLCASTDLGKRDTEAFFGQGTRLTVV.

V and J are TRBV7-9 and TRBJ1-5, with D uncertain. Per germline, CDR1 SEHNR and CDR2 FQNEAQ (reference sequence). The germline V and J ends were trimmed by 7 bases and 7 bases, with 14 bases remaining between them. This CDR3 contains 13 residues. For the CDR3, the DNA is TGTGCCAGCAATGAGGGATCTGAGCAGCCCCAGCATTTT. Its protein product is CASNEGSEQPQHF.

The rearrangement uses TRBV27 and TRBJ2-7; 7 positions agree with TRBD1. The V gene end was trimmed by 4 bases and the J gene end by 0 bases; junction bases not matched to a gene: 12. The length of the CDR3 is 17 residues. The V gene's germline CDR1 is MNHEY and CDR2 SMNVEV (reference sequence). CDR3 loop: CASSWRPRDSTSYEQYF. CDR3 sequence (DNA): TGTGCCAGCAGTTGGCGACCCCGGGACAGCACCTCCTACGAGCAGTACTTC.

V gene TRBV5-8 combines with J gene TRBJ2-5; D is possibly TRBD2 (7 bases). This CDR3 spans 15 amino acids. Trimming took 5 bases from V and 2 from J, leaving 16 bases between them. Germline V CDR1 and CDR2: SGHTS, YDEGEE. The CDR3 reads CASSLGRGRQETQYF. The DNA of the CDR3 is TGTGCCAGCAGTTTAGGGAGGGGGAGACAAGAGACCCAGTACTTC.

The chain uses TRBV11-3 and TRBJ2-5; TRBD2 matches 15 bases. Trimming removed 4 bases from V and 4 bases from J; junction bases left unmatched: 7. Germline CDR1 reads SGHNT; CDR2 reads YENEEA. This CDR3 is 17 amino acids long. CDR3 region: CASSSGLAGGSGETQYF. In nucleotides, the CDR3 is TGTGCCAGCAGCTCGGGACTAGCGGGAGGATCTGGAGAGACCCAGTACTTC.

The chain employs TRBV5-5 and TRBJ2-3; TRBD1 is a possible D gene (5 bases). The V and J ends lost 5 bases and 3 bases respectively, with 10 bases between them. The CDR3 sequence is 13 residues long. Germline V gives CDR1 SGHKS, CDR2 YYEKEE (reference sequence). In nucleotides, the CDR3 is TGTGCCAGCAGACCAGGGTGGACAGATACGCAGTATTTT. As protein: CASRPGWTDTQYF.

The chain couples TRBV6-1 to TRBJ1-2; D ambiguous. The germline V and J ends were trimmed by 3 bases and 3 bases, with 17 bases remaining between them. The CDR3 runs to 16 residues. Germline lookup yields CDR1 MNHNS and CDR2 SASEGT. CDR3 sequence (DNA): TGTGCCAGCAGTGATGGAGGAGGAGGGTTACACTATGGCTACACCTTC. Encoded protein: CASSDGGGGLHYGYTF.

This clone was seen a handful of times. This chain uses TRBV30 with TRBJ2-2; TRBD1 is a possible D gene (6 bases). There are 13 residues in the CDR3. Germline V gene lookup returns CDR1 GTSNPN and CDR2 SVGIG (reference sequence). V was clipped by 4 bases and J by 7 bases, with 13 bases between them. In DNA, the CDR3 is TGTGCCTGGACCAAGGACAGAGGCGGGGAGCTGTTTTTT. Its protein is CAWTKDRGGELFF.

The V and J genes are TRBV4-1 and TRBJ2-1, with 7 bases lining up with TRBD2. After removal of 4 bases from V and 8 bases from J, the junction contained 8 bases not matched to a gene. The CDR3 runs to 14 residues. Per the germline V gene, CDR1 is MGHRA and CDR2 is YSYEKL. The chain's CDR3 is CASSLRLAGYEQFF. In DNA, the CDR3 is TGCGCCAGCAGCCTTAGACTAGCCGGGTATGAGCAGTTCTTC.

This clone has only a few counts. The genes are TRBV7-9 and TRBJ2-7; 10 bases are shared with TRBD2. The V segment lost 11 bases and the J segment 4 bases; nucleotides outside the gene matches: 8. CDR1 and CDR2 (germline): SEHNR, FQNEAQ (reference sequence). The CDR3 runs to 13 residues. This CDR3 is CALGTSENYEQYF. The CDR3 nucleotides read TGTGCCCTAGGGACTAGCGAGAATTACGAGCAGTACTTC.

This chain uses TRBV5-6 with TRBJ1-3; 9 nucleotides match TRBD1. The V segment lost 3 bases and the J segment 7 bases; nucleotides outside the gene matches: 8. The CDR3 totals 15 residues. Germline CDR1 reads SGHDT; CDR2 reads YYEEEE. The CDR3 DNA reads as TGTGCCAGCAGCTGGGACAGGGAAAAGATTAACACCATATATTTT. Its translation is CASSWDREKINTIYF.

This clone was counted a single time. The gene calls are TRBV4-1 and TRBJ2-3; TRBD2 matches at 8 bases. CDR3 length: 16 residues. CDR1 is MGHRA, CDR2 YSYEKL, per germline. With V trimmed by 0 bases and J by 8 bases, 10 bases remained unmatched. The CDR3 loop is CASSQDRPGGGVTQYF. For the CDR3, the DNA is TGCGCCAGCAGCCAAGATCGCCCGGGAGGGGGTGTTACGCAGTATTTT.